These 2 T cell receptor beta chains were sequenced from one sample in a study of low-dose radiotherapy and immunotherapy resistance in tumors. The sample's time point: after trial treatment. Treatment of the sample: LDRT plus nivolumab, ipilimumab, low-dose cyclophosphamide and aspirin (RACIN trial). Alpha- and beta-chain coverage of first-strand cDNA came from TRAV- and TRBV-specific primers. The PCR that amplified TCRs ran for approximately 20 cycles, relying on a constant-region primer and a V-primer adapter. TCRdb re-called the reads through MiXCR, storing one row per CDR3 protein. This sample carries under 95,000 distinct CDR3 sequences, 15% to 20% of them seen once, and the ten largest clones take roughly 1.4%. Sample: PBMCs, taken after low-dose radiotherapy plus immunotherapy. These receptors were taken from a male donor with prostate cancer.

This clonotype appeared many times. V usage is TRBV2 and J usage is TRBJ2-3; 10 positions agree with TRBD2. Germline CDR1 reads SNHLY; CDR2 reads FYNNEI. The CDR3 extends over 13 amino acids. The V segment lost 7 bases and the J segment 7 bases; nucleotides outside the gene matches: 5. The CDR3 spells CASISSGRNTQYF. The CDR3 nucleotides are TGTGCCAGCATCTCTAGCGGGAGAAATACGCAGTATTTT.

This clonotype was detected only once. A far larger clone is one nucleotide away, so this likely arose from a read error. CDR3: CSVEGPSGTYNEQYF. The CDR3 nucleotides are TGCAGCGTTGAAGGGCCTAGCGGGACGTACAATGAGCAGTACTTC. This chain connects TRBV29-1 to TRBJ2-7; 9 nucleotides match TRBD2. There are 15 residues in the CDR3. Looked up from germline, CDR1 is SQVTM and CDR2 is ANQGSEA. Unmatched junction bases numbered 11, after V lost 1 base and J lost 7 bases.